Below, one T cell receptor beta chain is given with its context. Its target is not known. This CDR3 region has 14 residues. Per the germline V gene, CDR1 is SGDLS and CDR2 is YYNGEE. Trimming took off 0 bases at V and 6 bases at J, with 13 bases between the two ends. This specimen comes from a study of cytomegalovirus exposure and HLA in healthy donors. Study-wide background: From HLA-typed donors, an early data release held about 85 million unique TCRs.

Findings and caveats of the study: As a later analysis revealed, the rate of TCR association differed by HLA locus, with DRB1 most and HLA-C fewest. Researchers reported in a later analysis that a missense DCLRE1C variant was tied to TCR beta V- and J-gene trimming. Per a later analysis, HLA-associated TCR beta chains showed more clonal expansion than other, equally common TCR beta chains.

Primers for the PCR totalled 60 Vbeta and 13 Jbeta. Method: immunoSEQ multiplex PCR; TCRdb's copy keeps in-frame clones and lacks some. Of fewer than 45,000 clones in the sample, 68% are singletons; the top ten hold roughly 4%. The material sequenced was PBMCs. The clonotype was recovered from a middle-aged man in good health and CMV-seronegative. V gene TRBV9 combines with J gene TRBJ2-7, with D maybe TRBD2 (7 bases). The CDR3 nucleotides read TGTGCCAGCAGCGTAGAGGGGGGGCGCAGCGAGCAGTACTTC. It codes for CASSVEGGRSEQYF.